A selection of T cell receptor beta chains follows, all from one sample in a study of cytomegalovirus exposure and HLA in healthy donors. Here immunoSEQ multiplex PCR was the method, and the copy in TCRdb shows in-frame clones only, minus some. The sample records some 49,000 clones, around 91% being singletons. The sample comprised PBMCs. The receptor source for this set is a man between 18 and 35 years old in good health and CMV-seronegative. CDR3s include the opening cysteine and the closing phenylalanine or tryptophan. D genes are given only for firm matches. Some rows mark clone size as missing; the rest say once, few, many or name a class of expanded clone.

- - TRBJ2-6 TRBV9 CASSTGTGANVLTF TGTGCCAGCAGTACCGGTACCGGGGCCAACGTCCTGACTTTC
TRBD1 - TRBJ1-4 TRBV6-6 CASSYGQGVIEKLFF TGTGCCAGCAGTTACGGACAGGGGGTTATAGAAAAACTGTTTTTT
TRBD2 - TRBJ2-7 TRBV10-3 CAISWTSDYEQYF TGTGCCATCAGTTGGACTAGCGACTACGAGCAGTACTTC
- - TRBJ1-4 TRBV19 CASSTPRGIGEKLFF TGTGCCAGTAGTACCCCGCGGGGAATTGGTGAAAAACTGTTTTTT
- - TRBJ2-3 TRBV11-3 CASSLDGGGAADTQYF TGTGCCAGCAGCTTAGATGGAGGGGGCGCGGCAGATACGCAGTATTTT
- - TRBJ2-5 TRBV5-4 CASSARGWVRGETQYF TGTGCCAGCAGCGCCAGAGGGTGGGTTAGAGGGGAGACCCAGTACTTC
TRBD2 once TRBJ2-5 TRBV19 CASSSGSRGQETQYF TGTGCCAGTAGCAGCGGGAGTCGGGGACAAGAGACCCAGTACTTC
TRBD2 - TRBJ2-7 TRBV7-8 CASSLVREASYEQYF TGTGCCAGCAGCTTAGTTCGGGAGGCCTCCTACGAGCAGTACTTC
TRBD2 - TRBJ2-1 TRBV5-1 CASSYRTSGSSWDEQFF TGCGCCAGCAGCTACCGGACTAGCGGGAGCTCGTGGGATGAGCAGTTCTTC
- - TRBJ2-3 TRBV18 CASSPAGSDTQYF TGTGCCAGCTCACCAGCGGGATCTGATACGCAGTATTTT
TRBD2 - TRBJ2-3 TRBV5-4 CASSLGLAGVEDTQYF TGTGCCAGCAGCTTAGGACTAGCGGGAGTGGAAGATACGCAGTATTTT
TRBD1 - TRBJ2-2 TRBV7-8 CASSWTGFNTGELFF TGTGCCAGCAGCTGGACAGGGTTCAACACCGGGGAGCTGTTTTTT
TRBD1 - TRBJ2-3 TRBV27 CASSLWAGQGATDTQYF TGTGCCAGCAGTTTATGGGCTGGACAGGGGGCAACAGATACGCAGTATTTT
TRBD2 - TRBJ2-2 TRBV5-1 CASSPSGANTGELFF TGCGCCAGCAGCCCCAGCGGGGCGAACACCGGGGAGCTGTTTTTT
- - TRBJ2-1 TRBV19 CASSNPLGRDPTYNEQFF TGTGCCAGTAGTAACCCACTGGGGCGGGACCCTACCTACAATGAGCAGTTCTTC
- - TRBJ2-3 TRBV11-2 CASSPRASTDTQYF TGTGCCAGCAGCCCCAGGGCTAGCACAGATACGCAGTATTTT